Below, 10 T cell receptor beta chains from the same sample are listed, as sequenced in a study of blood T cell repertoires in COVID-19. The table came from immunoSEQ multiplex PCR; TCRdb's copy has only in-frame clones and leaves some out. The sample holds approximately 280,000 clones, 85% to 90% seen once. The specimen sequenced was peripheral blood. These receptors all come from a man aged 40-55 years with acute or convalescent COVID-19.

The chain has TRBV19 and TRBJ2-4; tentatively, D is TRBD2 (8 bases). V shed 2 bases and J shed 8 bases, with 22 bases lying between them. The CDR3 runs to 17 residues. From germline, CDR1 is LNHDA and CDR2 SQIVND (reference sequence). The CDR3 protein is CASSIPPGGKRGHIQYF. In DNA, the CDR3 is TGTGCCAGTAGTATACCCCCAGGGGGGAAGCGGGGGCACATTCAGTACTTC.

V usage is TRBV6-2 or TRBV6-3 and J usage is TRBJ2-7, with 8 positions matching TRBD1. Germline V gene data show CDR1 as MNHEY and CDR2 as SVGEGT. V trimming: 0 bases; J trimming: 3 bases; junction bases outside the gene matches: 10. This CDR3 has 17 residues. The CDR3 sequence: CASSYSTGAIVFYEQYF. Here the CDR3 DNA reads TGTGCCAGCAGTTACTCGACAGGGGCCATTGTGTTCTACGAGCAGTACTTC.

Only one count was recorded for this clone. The rearrangement links TRBV2 to TRBJ2-2; D is unclear. Trimming pared 2 bases from V and 1 base from J, leaving 5 bases between. This CDR3 comprises 14 residues. The germline gives CDR1 SNHLY, CDR2 FYNNEI. The CDR3 DNA sequence: TGTGCCAGCAGTGAAAAGCGGAACACCGGGGAGCTGTTTTTT. Protein product: CASSEKRNTGELFF. The variable domain in full, with the rest retrieved from reference TRBV2 and TRBJ2-2, is EPEVTQTPSHQVTQMGQEVILRCVPISNHLYFYWYRQILGQKVEFLVSFYNNEISEKSEIFDDQFSVERPDGSNFTLKIRSTKLEDSAMYFCASSEKRNTGELFFGEGSRLTVL.

CDR3 DNA: TGCGCCAGCAGCAGCCGGGACAGGGGTATGAGCTATGGCTACACCTTC. It specifies CASSSRDRGMSYGYTF. The V and J genes are TRBV5-1 and TRBJ1-2; 10 bases match TRBD1. V shed 4 bases, J shed 4 bases, and the junction held 10 bases outside the gene matches. The germline CDR1 and CDR2 sequences are SGHRS and YFSETQ. This CDR3 is built from 16 residues.

The chain employs TRBV5-1 and TRBJ1-4; a possible D gene is TRBD1 (5 bases). Germline-derived CDR1 and CDR2 are SGHRS and YFSETQ. The CDR3 sequence is 17 residues long. Trimming took off 2 bases at V and 0 bases at J, with 14 bases between the two ends. CDR3 bases: TGCGCCAGCAGCTTATCCCCGGGGGTCCCAACTAATGAAAAACTGTTTTTT. This translates into CASSLSPGVPTNEKLFF.

V gene TRBV11-2 combines with J gene TRBJ2-7; 9 bases line up with TRBD1. Germline V gene lookup returns CDR1 SGHAT and CDR2 FQNNGV. CDR3 size: 15 residues. V shed 1 base, J shed 4 bases, and the junction held 5 bases outside the gene matches. CDR3 DNA sequence: TGTGCCAGCAGCTTAGGAGGGACAGGGTGGTACGAGCAGTACTTC. Its protein is CASSLGGTGWYEQYF.

V is TRBV2 and J is TRBJ2-7; D is unclear. The CDR3 loop spans 14 amino acids. Trimming shortened V by 7 bases and J by 0 bases, and 13 bases separated the two germline ends. Germline V lookup: CDR1 SNHLY, CDR2 FYNNEI. This chain's CDR3 is CASKKERSSYEQYF. CDR3 sequence (DNA): TGTGCCAGCAAGAAAGAAAGGAGCTCCTACGAGCAGTACTTC.

The V gene is TRBV3-1 (or the pseudogene TRBV3-2), the J gene TRBJ1-3, with D unclear. V was clipped by 2 bases and J by 0 bases, with 14 bases between them. The CDR3 length is 17 residues. Germline V gives CDR1 LGHDT, CDR2 YNNKEL (reference sequence). In nucleotides, the CDR3 is TGTGCCAGCAGCCAATATGGGCCCGCAGCCTCTGGAAACACCATATATTTT. Amino acids: CASSQYGPAASGNTIYF.

The chain combines TRBV6-5 with TRBJ2-1; TRBD1 matches 7 bases. Germline V gives CDR1 MNHEY, CDR2 SVGAGI. The CDR3 consists of 15 residues. V trimming: 7 bases; J trimming: 1 base; junction bases outside the gene matches: 7. CDR3 amino acids: CASTGDRVSYNEQFF. The CDR3, as DNA: TGTGCCAGCACCGGAGACAGGGTTTCCTACAATGAGCAGTTCTTC.

V is TRBV12-5 and J is TRBJ2-1; TRBD2 is a possible D gene (6 bases). The CDR3 contains 14 residues. Germline CDR1 and CDR2: LGHNT and FRNRAP. V was shortened by 2 bases and J by 9 bases, with 14 bases between the two germline ends. CDR3 protein: CASGLPNGGGEQFF. CDR3 DNA sequence: TGTGCTAGTGGTTTGCCCAACGGGGGAGGTGAGCAGTTCTTC.